This is a list of T cell receptor beta chains from one sample in a study of early T cells in non-severe SARS-CoV-2 infection. TCRdb reprocessed the 5' RACE reads with MiXCR, giving one entry per CDR3 protein. The sample records some 77,000 distinct CDR3 sequences, about 9.6% being singletons. The sequencing input was whole blood. The receptors stem from an adult who was a healthcare worker with PCR-confirmed SARS-CoV-2 infection or an uninfected control (not recorded which). CDR3s include the opening cysteine and the closing phenylalanine or tryptophan. D genes are given only for firm matches. For some rows the clone size is stated as once, few or many, or as a class when expanded; others skip it.

v_gene: TRBV10-3
d_gene: TRBD2
abundance: many
len: 13
j_gene: TRBJ2-3
CDR3aa: CAITRERVDTQYF
CDR3nt: TGTGCCATCACGCGGGAGAGAGTAGATACGCAGTATTTT

v_gene: TRBV5-6
d_gene: NA
abundance: many
len: 14
j_gene: TRBJ1-2
CDR3aa: CASSFTGTAYGYTF
CDR3nt: TGTGCCAGCAGCTTTACCGGGACGGCCTATGGCTACACCTTC

v_gene: TRBV6-6
d_gene: TRBD1
abundance: few
len: 14
j_gene: TRBJ1-1
CDR3aa: CASIRQGQRTEAFF
CDR3nt: TGTGCCAGCATCCGACAGGGCCAGCGGACTGAAGCTTTCTTT

v_gene: TRBV2
d_gene: TRBD2
abundance: NA
len: 14
j_gene: TRBJ2-1
CDR3aa: CASSEVAGENEQFF
CDR3nt: TGTGCCAGCAGTGAGGTAGCGGGAGAAAACGAGCAGTTCTTC

v_gene: TRBV5-1
d_gene: NA
abundance: many
len: 15
j_gene: TRBJ2-5
CDR3aa: CASSPGSNLQETQYF
CDR3nt: TGCGCCAGCAGCCCGGGGTCCAACCTTCAAGAGACCCAGTACTTC

v_gene: TRBV20-1
d_gene: NA
abundance: NA
len: 15
j_gene: TRBJ2-5
CDR3aa: CSASPTPGFGETQYF
CDR3nt: TGCAGTGCTAGCCCCACCCCAGGGTTCGGGGAGACCCAGTACTTC

v_gene: TRBV11-2
d_gene: NA
abundance: few
len: 18
j_gene: TRBJ2-2
CDR3aa: CASSLDKTEPSNTGELFF
CDR3nt: TGTGCCAGCAGCTTAGATAAAACGGAACCCTCGAACACCGGGGAGCTGTTTTTT

v_gene: TRBV27
d_gene: TRBD1
abundance: NA
len: 13
j_gene: TRBJ2-7
CDR3aa: CASSDRGVYEQYF
CDR3nt: TGTGCCAGCAGCGACAGGGGAGTCTACGAGCAGTACTTC

v_gene: TRBV4-2
d_gene: NA
abundance: many
len: 16
j_gene: TRBJ2-5
CDR3aa: CASSQVLGGRLETQYF
CDR3nt: TGTGCCAGCAGCCAAGTGCTCGGGGGAAGGTTAGAGACCCAGTACTTC

v_gene: TRBV7-2
d_gene: NA
abundance: few
len: 14
j_gene: TRBJ1-6
CDR3aa: CASSLEGLLSPLHF
CDR3nt: TGTGCCAGCAGCTTAGAGGGCCTCCTCTCACCCCTCCACTTT

v_gene: TRBV7-2
d_gene: NA
abundance: NA
len: 15
j_gene: TRBJ1-2
CDR3aa: CASSLASRTAHGYTF
CDR3nt: TGTGCCAGCAGCTTGGCCTCCCGGACAGCGCATGGCTACACCTTC

v_gene: TRBV20-1
d_gene: TRBD2
abundance: many
len: 14
j_gene: TRBJ2-3
CDR3aa: CSAPLASSTDTQYF
CDR3nt: TGCAGTGCCCCACTAGCGAGTAGCACAGATACGCAGTATTTT

v_gene: TRBV7-2
d_gene: NA
abundance: NA
len: 12
j_gene: TRBJ2-2
CDR3aa: CASSFQGGELFF
CDR3nt: TGTGCCAGCAGCTTTCAGGGCGGGGAGCTGTTTTTT

v_gene: TRBV19
d_gene: NA
abundance: few
len: 15
j_gene: TRBJ1-5
CDR3aa: CASSITLGSNQPQHF
CDR3nt: TGTGCCAGTAGTATAACCTTAGGGAGCAATCAGCCCCAGCATTTT

v_gene: TRBV19
d_gene: NA
abundance: NA
len: 15
j_gene: TRBJ2-6
CDR3aa: CASKGASSGANVLTF
CDR3nt: TGTGCCAGTAAAGGGGCTAGCTCTGGGGCCAACGTCCTGACTTTC

v_gene: TRBV7-2
d_gene: TRBD2
abundance: few
len: 20
j_gene: TRBJ2-2
CDR3aa: CASSLGGLAGWGRGTGELFF
CDR3nt: TGTGCCAGCAGCTTAGGCGGTCTAGCGGGATGGGGCCGAGGCACCGGGGAGCTGTTTTTT

v_gene: TRBV20-1
d_gene: TRBD1
abundance: few
len: 12
j_gene: TRBJ1-1
CDR3aa: CSAAPGGRGAFF
CDR3nt: TGCAGTGCTGCCCCAGGGGGGCGAGGAGCTTTCTTT

v_gene: TRBV6-4
d_gene: TRBD1
abundance: few
len: 16
j_gene: TRBJ2-1
CDR3aa: CASSDPAHRGIHEQFF
CDR3nt: TGTGCCAGCAGTGACCCGGCTCACAGGGGTATACATGAGCAGTTCTTC

v_gene: TRBV28
d_gene: NA
abundance: NA
len: 15
j_gene: TRBJ1-4
CDR3aa: CASSPAGATNEKLFF
CDR3nt: TGTGCCAGCAGCCCCGCGGGGGCTACTAATGAAAAACTGTTTTTT

v_gene: TRBV24-1
d_gene: TRBD2
abundance: few
len: 13
j_gene: TRBJ2-2
CDR3aa: CATSGTNTGELFF
CDR3nt: TGTGCCACTAGCGGGACGAACACCGGGGAGCTGTTTTTT

v_gene: TRBV2
d_gene: NA
abundance: few
len: 15
j_gene: TRBJ2-3
CDR3aa: CASSVAGYGGDTQYF
CDR3nt: TGTGCCAGCAGTGTTGCGGGGTACGGTGGAGATACGCAGTATTTT

v_gene: TRBV19
d_gene: NA
abundance: few
len: 14
j_gene: TRBJ1-4
CDR3aa: CASRTSPTNEKLFF
CDR3nt: TGTGCCAGTAGAACCAGCCCAACTAATGAAAAACTGTTTTTT

v_gene: TRBV7-2
d_gene: NA
abundance: many
len: 13
j_gene: TRBJ2-7
CDR3aa: CASSLAMTGEQYF
CDR3nt: TGTGCCAGCAGCTTAGCTATGACCGGCGAGCAGTACTTC

v_gene: TRBV7-8
d_gene: NA
abundance: NA
len: 16
j_gene: TRBJ1-5
CDR3aa: CASSLAGPYSNQPQHF
CDR3nt: TGTGCCAGCAGCTTAGCGGGGCCCTATAGCAATCAGCCCCAGCATTTT

v_gene: TRBV28
d_gene: TRBD2
abundance: many
len: 14
j_gene: TRBJ2-7
CDR3aa: CASSQIPGGNEQYF
CDR3nt: TGTGCCAGCAGTCAAATACCGGGGGGGAACGAGCAGTACTTC

v_gene: TRBV5-4
d_gene: NA
abundance: many
len: 13
j_gene: TRBJ2-4
CDR3aa: CASSLTQRNIQYF
CDR3nt: TGTGCCAGCAGCTTGACCCAGCGAAACATTCAGTACTTC

v_gene: TRBV28
d_gene: NA
abundance: NA
len: 11
j_gene: TRBJ1-4
CDR3aa: CASRINEKLFF
CDR3nt: TGTGCCAGCAGGATTAATGAAAAACTGTTTTTT